This note documents a single TCR beta chain sequence. Its antigen is not identified. The data were obtained in a study of T cells in Graves' hyperthyroidism and ophthalmopathy. Notes on the study in general: From stable hyperthyroidism, ophthalmopathy was set apart by a 13 V-J model.

Using RNA transcripts as the source, TCR beta CDR3 regions were amplified. HTBI primers were the set used in a first-round RT-PCR of the TCR CDR3. From the multiplex PCR reads, TCRdb called clonotypes with MiXCR, one entry per CDR3 protein. The data contain around 350,000 distinct CDR3 sequences, roughly 25% of them singletons. The CDR3 has 19 amino acids. Germline V gene data show CDR1 as SGHAT and CDR2 as FQNNGV. With V trimmed by 5 bases and J by 3 bases, 14 bases remained unmatched. An approximately 10 ml volume of fresh peripheral blood provided the PBMCs. The chain is built from TRBV11-2 and TRBJ2-4; 12 nucleotides match TRBD1. Sequenced: blood. This receptor was obtained from a man between 50 and 59 years old with Graves' hyperthyroidism. This chain's CDR3 is CASSPIRDRGLLVKNIQYF. The CDR3 DNA reads as TGTGCCAGCAGCCCCATTCGGGACAGGGGGCTATTGGTCAAAAACATTCAGTACTTC.